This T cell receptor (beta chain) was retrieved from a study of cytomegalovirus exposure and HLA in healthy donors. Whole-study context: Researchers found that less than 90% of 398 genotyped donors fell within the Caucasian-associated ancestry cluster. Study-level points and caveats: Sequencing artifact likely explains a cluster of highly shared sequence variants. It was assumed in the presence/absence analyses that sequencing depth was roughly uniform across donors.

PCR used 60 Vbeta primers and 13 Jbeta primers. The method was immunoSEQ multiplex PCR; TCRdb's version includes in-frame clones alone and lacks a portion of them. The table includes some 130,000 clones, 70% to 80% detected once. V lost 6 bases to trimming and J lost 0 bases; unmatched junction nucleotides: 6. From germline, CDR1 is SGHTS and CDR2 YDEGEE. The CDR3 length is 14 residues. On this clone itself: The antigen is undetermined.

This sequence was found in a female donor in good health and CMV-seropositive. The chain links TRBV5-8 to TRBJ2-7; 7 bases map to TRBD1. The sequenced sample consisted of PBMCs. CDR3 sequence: CASTFRTGSYEQYF. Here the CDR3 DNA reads TGTGCCAGCACCTTTAGGACAGGCTCCTACGAGCAGTACTTC.